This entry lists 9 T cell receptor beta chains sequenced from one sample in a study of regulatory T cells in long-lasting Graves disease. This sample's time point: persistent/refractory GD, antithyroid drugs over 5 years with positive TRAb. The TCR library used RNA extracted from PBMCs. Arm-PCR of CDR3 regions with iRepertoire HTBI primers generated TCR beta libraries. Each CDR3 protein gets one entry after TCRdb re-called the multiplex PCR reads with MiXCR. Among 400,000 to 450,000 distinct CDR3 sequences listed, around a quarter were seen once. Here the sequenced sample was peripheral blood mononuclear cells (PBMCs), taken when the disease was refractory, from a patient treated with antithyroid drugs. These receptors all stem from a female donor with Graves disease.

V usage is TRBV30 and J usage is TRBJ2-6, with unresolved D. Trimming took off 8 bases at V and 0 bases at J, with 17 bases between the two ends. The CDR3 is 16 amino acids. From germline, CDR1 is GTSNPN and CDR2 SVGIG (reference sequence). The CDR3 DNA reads TGTGCCCTGGCTCAAGGGCGGTCCTCTGGGGCCAACGTCCTGACTTTC. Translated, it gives CALAQGRSSGANVLTF.

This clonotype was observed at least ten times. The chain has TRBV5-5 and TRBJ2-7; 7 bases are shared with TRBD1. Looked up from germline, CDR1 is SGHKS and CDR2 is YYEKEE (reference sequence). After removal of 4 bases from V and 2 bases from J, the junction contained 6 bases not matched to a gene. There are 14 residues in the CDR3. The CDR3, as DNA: TGTGCCAGCAGCAATGGACAGGTCGCCTACGAGCAGTACTTC. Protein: CASSNGQVAYEQYF.

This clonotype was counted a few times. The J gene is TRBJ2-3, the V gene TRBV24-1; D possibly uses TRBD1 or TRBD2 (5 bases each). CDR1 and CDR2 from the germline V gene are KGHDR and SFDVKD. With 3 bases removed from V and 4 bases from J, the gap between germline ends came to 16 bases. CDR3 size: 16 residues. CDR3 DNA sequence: TGTGCCACCAGTGATACTAATTGGGGGATATCAGATACGCAGTATTTT. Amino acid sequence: CATSDTNWGISDTQYF.

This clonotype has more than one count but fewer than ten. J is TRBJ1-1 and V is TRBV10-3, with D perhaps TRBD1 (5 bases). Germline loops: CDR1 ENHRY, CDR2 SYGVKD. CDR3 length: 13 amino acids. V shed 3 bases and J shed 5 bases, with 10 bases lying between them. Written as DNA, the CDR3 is TGTGCCATCAGTGACCGACAGTCAACTGAAGCTTTCTTT. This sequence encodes CAISDRQSTEAFF.

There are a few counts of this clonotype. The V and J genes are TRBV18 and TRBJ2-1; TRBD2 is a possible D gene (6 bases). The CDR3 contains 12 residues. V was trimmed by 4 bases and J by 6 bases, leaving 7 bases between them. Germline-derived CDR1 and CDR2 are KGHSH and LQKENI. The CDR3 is CASSLGGNEQFF. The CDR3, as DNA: TGTGCCAGCTCACTCGGGGGCAATGAGCAGTTCTTC.

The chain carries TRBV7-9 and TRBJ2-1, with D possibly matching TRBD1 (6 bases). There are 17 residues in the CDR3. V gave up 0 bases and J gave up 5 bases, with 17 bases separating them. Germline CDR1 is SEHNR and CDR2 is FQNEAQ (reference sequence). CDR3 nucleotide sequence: TGTGCCAGCAGCTTAGCTCCAGGGGATAGTCTGAACAATGAGCAGTTCTTC. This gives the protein CASSLAPGDSLNNEQFF. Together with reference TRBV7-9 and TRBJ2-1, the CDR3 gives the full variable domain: DTGVSQNPRHKITKRGQNVTFRCDPISEHNRLYWYRQTLGQGPEFLTYFQNEAQLEKSRLLSDRFSAERPKGSFSTLEIQRTEQGDSAMYLCASSLAPGDSLNNEQFFGPGTRLTVL.

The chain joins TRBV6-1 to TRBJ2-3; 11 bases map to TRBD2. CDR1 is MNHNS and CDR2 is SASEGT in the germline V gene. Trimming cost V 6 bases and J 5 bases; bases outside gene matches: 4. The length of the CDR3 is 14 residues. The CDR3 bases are TGTGCCAGCAGCACCGGGACTAGCGGAGATACGCAGTATTTT. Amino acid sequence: CASSTGTSGDTQYF.

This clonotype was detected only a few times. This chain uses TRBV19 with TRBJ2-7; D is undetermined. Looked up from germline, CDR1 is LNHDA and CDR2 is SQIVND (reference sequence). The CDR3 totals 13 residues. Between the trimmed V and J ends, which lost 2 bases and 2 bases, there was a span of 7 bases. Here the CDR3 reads CASSISETYEQYF. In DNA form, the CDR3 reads TGTGCCAGTAGTATATCAGAGACCTACGAGCAGTACTTC.

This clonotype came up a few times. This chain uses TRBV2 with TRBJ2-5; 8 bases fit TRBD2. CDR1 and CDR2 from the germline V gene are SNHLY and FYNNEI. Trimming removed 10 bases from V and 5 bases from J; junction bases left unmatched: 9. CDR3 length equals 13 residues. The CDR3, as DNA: TGTGCCAACAAGAAGACTAGCGAGGAGACCCAGTACTTC. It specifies CANKKTSEETQYF.